This entry features one T cell receptor beta chain sequence. What it binds is not known. This specimen belongs to a study of cytomegalovirus exposure and HLA in healthy donors. Study-level findings and limits: An analysis that came later showed most CMV-associated TCR beta chains appearing HLA-restricted.

A multiplex PCR was run with 60 Vbeta primers and 13 Jbeta primers. This table comes from immunoSEQ multiplex PCR, and its TCRdb copy is limited to in-frame clones, with some not included. The sample consists of 150,000 to 200,000 clones, approximately 75% of them appearing once. CDR1 is MGHRA and CDR2 is YSYEKL in the germline V gene. This CDR3 spans 16 amino acids. Trimming took 4 bases from V and 3 from J; bases not matched to a gene: 9. Donors were ostensibly healthy at sampling, although undocumented immune exposures were probable. The sample consisted of PBMCs. The rearrangement links TRBV4-1 to TRBJ2-3; TRBD1 agrees at 8 bases. The TCR was taken from a young woman in good health and CMV-seronegative. In DNA, the CDR3 is TGCGCCAGCAGCCTCGAGACAGGGGAAAGGACAGATACGCAGTATTTT. As protein: CASSLETGERTDTQYF.